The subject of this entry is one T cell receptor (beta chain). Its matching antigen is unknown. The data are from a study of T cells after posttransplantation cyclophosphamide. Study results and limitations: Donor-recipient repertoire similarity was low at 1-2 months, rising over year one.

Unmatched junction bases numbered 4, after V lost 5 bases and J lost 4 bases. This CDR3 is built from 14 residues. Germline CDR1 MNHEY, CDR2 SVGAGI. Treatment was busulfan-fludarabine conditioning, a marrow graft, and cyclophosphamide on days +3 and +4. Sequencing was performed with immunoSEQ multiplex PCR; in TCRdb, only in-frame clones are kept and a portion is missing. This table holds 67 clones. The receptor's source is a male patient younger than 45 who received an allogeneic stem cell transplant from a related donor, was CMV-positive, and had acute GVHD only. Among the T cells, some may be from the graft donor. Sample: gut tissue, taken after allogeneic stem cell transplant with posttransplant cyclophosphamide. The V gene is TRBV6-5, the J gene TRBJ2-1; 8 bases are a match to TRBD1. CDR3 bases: TGTGCCAGCAGTCAGGACAGGGTATACAATGAGCAGTTCTTC. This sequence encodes CASSQDRVYNEQFF.